Presented here are 30 T cell receptor beta chains from one specimen sequenced in a study of shared clonotypes between healthy human individuals. Assay used: immunoSEQ multiplex PCR; TCRdb lists only in-frame clones, some missing. The table has more than 1.2 million clones, about 98.5% seen once. Input material: naive CD4+ T cells sorted from blood. Subset described: CD45RA+ positively selected. These receptors were taken from a man aged 25-40 years in good health.

The V call is TRBV20-1, the J call TRBJ2-2; tentatively, D is TRBD1 (5 bases). Germline loops: CDR1 DFQATT, CDR2 SNEGSKA (reference sequence). Trimming pared 4 bases from V and 7 bases from J, leaving 7 bases between. The CDR3 totals 11 residues. The CDR3 DNA reads as TGCAGTGCTACCGACAGCGGGGAGCTGTTTTTT. Protein product: CSATDSGELFF.

The chain recombines TRBV7-9 with TRBJ2-1; TRBD2 agrees at 9 bases. CDR1 and CDR2 from the germline V gene are SEHNR and FQNEAQ (reference sequence). V gave up 5 bases and J gave up 2 bases; unmatched junction bases: 4. This CDR3 comprises 15 residues. The CDR3 nucleotides are TGTGCCAGCAGCCAAACTAGCGGGCCCTACAATGAGCAGTTCTTC. Encoded protein: CASSQTSGPYNEQFF.

This chain joins TRBV14 and TRBJ1-2, with 9 bases identical to TRBD1. The CDR3 sequence is 16 residues long. With V trimmed by 4 bases and J by 6 bases, 12 bases remained unmatched. Per germline, CDR1 SGHDN and CDR2 FVKESK. The CDR3 protein is CASSRNLGTGKNGYTF. CDR3 in DNA: TGTGCCAGCAGCCGTAACCTAGGGACAGGGAAAAATGGCTACACCTTC.

This sequence joins TRBV19 and TRBJ2-7, with D possibly being TRBD2 (6 bases). V was cut by 1 base and J by 2 bases, with 12 bases left in between. The CDR3 consists of 15 residues. The germline gives CDR1 LNHDA, CDR2 SQIVND (reference sequence). The CDR3 spells CASSIVGGSTYEQYF. The CDR3 nucleotides read TGTGCCAGTAGTATAGTTGGGGGGAGCACCTACGAGCAGTACTTC.

This chain links TRBV2 with TRBJ2-2; D unclear. The CDR3 length is 12 residues. The V and J ends lost 7 bases and 6 bases respectively, with 9 bases between them. Germline V gives CDR1 SNHLY, CDR2 FYNNEI. CDR3 sequence: CASIPEAGELFF. The CDR3 DNA sequence: TGTGCCAGCATCCCCGAGGCCGGGGAGCTGTTTTTT.

This chain connects TRBV29-1 to TRBJ1-2; a weak D match, TRBD1 (5 bases). Trimming removed 4 bases from V and 6 bases from J, with 9 bases in between. Per the germline V gene, CDR1 is SQVTM and CDR2 is ANQGSEA. The CDR3 is 11 residues long. CDR3 DNA sequence: TGCAGCGTTGCAGGGCCCGATGGCTACACCTTC. This sequence encodes CSVAGPDGYTF.

The V gene is TRBV5-1, the J gene TRBJ2-3; D is uncertain. Trimming took off 0 bases at V and 6 bases at J, with 8 bases between the two ends. CDR1 is SGHRS, CDR2 YFSETQ, per germline. The length of the CDR3 is 13 residues. CDR3 protein: CASSLVRVDTQYF. The CDR3 nucleotides read TGCGCCAGCAGCTTGGTTCGTGTGGATACGCAGTATTTT.

The rearrangement links TRBV10-3 to TRBJ2-7; D perhaps matches TRBD1 (6 bases). CDR3 length: 17 residues. Trimming took off 5 bases at V and 0 bases at J, with 20 bases between the two ends. Germline V gene lookup returns CDR1 ENHRY and CDR2 SYGVKD. The CDR3 is CAISPSQGRESSYEQYF. The CDR3 coding sequence is TGTGCCATCAGTCCTAGCCAGGGGAGAGAAAGCTCCTACGAGCAGTACTTC.

Worth noting for this clone: Other DNA variants within this sample encode the same CDR3. The chain recombines TRBV27 with TRBJ2-5, with 7 positions matching TRBD1. J lost 4 bases, V lost 7 bases, and 6 bases had no gene match. Germline CDR1 and CDR2: MNHEY and SMNVEV (reference sequence). The CDR3 length is 13 residues. For the CDR3, the DNA is TGTGCCAGCAAACGACAGGGCGGAGAGACCCAGTACTTC. Its translation: CASKRQGGETQYF.

This clone was seen a single time. J is TRBJ2-2 and V is TRBV25-1, with 7 bases aligning to TRBD1. Looked up from germline, CDR1 is MGHDK and CDR2 is SYGVNS. V was pared by 7 bases and J by 3 bases, with 11 bases of the junction left unmatched. The CDR3 has 16 residues. The CDR3 loop is CASNEWRQGDTGELFF. The CDR3 DNA sequence: TGTGCCAGCAACGAATGGAGACAGGGTGACACCGGGGAGCTGTTTTTT.

This rearrangement joins TRBV7-2 to TRBJ2-5; TRBD2 might be the D (6 bases). Germline CDR1 reads SGHTA; CDR2 reads FQGNSA. V shed 5 bases and J shed 5 bases, with 15 bases lying between them. CDR3 size: 14 residues. The chain's CDR3 is CASSKTGSGETQYF. In DNA, the CDR3 is TGTGCCAGCAGCAAAACGGGGAGCGGGGAGACCCAGTACTTC. Supplemented by reference TRBV7-2 and TRBJ2-5, the full variable domain reads GAGVSQSPSNKVTEKGKDVELRCDPISGHTALYWYRQSLGQGLEFLIYFQGNSAPDKSGLPSDRFSAERTGGSVSTLTIQRTQQEDSAVYLCASSKTGSGETQYFGPGTRLLVL.

The chain is built from TRBV9 and TRBJ2-7; TRBD2 might be the D (6 bases). Trimming shortened V by 3 bases and J by 6 bases, and 16 bases separated the two germline ends. Germline CDR1 and CDR2: SGDLS and YYNGEE. This CDR3 is 14 amino acids long. CDR3 region: CASSAVGSSIEQYF. CDR3 sequence (DNA): TGTGCCAGCAGCGCAGTCGGGAGCTCCATCGAGCAGTACTTC.

The V and J genes are TRBV6-6 and TRBJ1-2, with TRBD1 matching 8 bases. The trim removed 6 bases at V and 1 base at J, leaving 7 bases unmatched. From germline, CDR1 is MNHNY and CDR2 SVGAGI (reference sequence). The CDR3 is made up of 15 amino acids. The CDR3 reads CASSRPTGGNYGYTF. The CDR3 DNA is TGTGCCAGCAGCAGACCCACAGGGGGTAACTATGGCTACACCTTC.

This rearrangement joins TRBV10-2 to TRBJ2-7; D gene unclear. V was cut by 5 bases and J by 7 bases, with 12 bases left in between. The germline V gene encodes CDR1 WSHSY and CDR2 SAAADI. CDR3 length: 12 residues. The chain's CDR3 is CASSWTEREQYF. CDR3 DNA sequence: TGCGCCAGCAGTTGGACGGAGAGAGAGCAGTACTTC.

The rearrangement links TRBV2 to TRBJ1-5; TRBD1 might be the D (6 bases). Trimming took off 6 bases at V and 2 bases at J, with 14 bases between the two ends. CDR1 and CDR2 from the germline V gene are SNHLY and FYNNEI. The CDR3 loop spans 15 amino acids. The CDR3 here is CASSEAAGGNQPQHF. The CDR3 DNA sequence: TGTGCCAGCAGCGAGGCAGCAGGGGGCAATCAGCCCCAGCATTTT.

This clone was recorded once. The chain is built from TRBV5-1 and TRBJ1-3; no definite D call. CDR1 is SGHRS and CDR2 is YFSETQ in the germline V gene. Trimming took 3 bases from V and 0 from J, leaving 10 bases between them. The CDR3 is made up of 15 amino acids. CDR3 sequence (DNA): TGCGCCAGCAGCTCGCACAGCGGCTCTGGAAACACCATATATTTT. The encoded protein is CASSSHSGSGNTIYF.

V usage is TRBV28 and J usage is TRBJ2-7; D not resolved. V was pared by 10 bases and J by 0 bases, with 13 bases between. This CDR3 comprises 13 residues. Looked up from germline, CDR1 is MDHEN and CDR2 is SYDVKM. The CDR3 bases are TGTGCCACCTACCATACACCCTCCTACGAGCAGTACTTC. It encodes CATYHTPSYEQYF. The entire variable domain, with the rest obtained from reference TRBV28 and TRBJ2-7, is as follows: DVKVTQSSRYLVKRTGEKVFLECVQDMDHENMFWYRQDPGLGLRLIYFSYDVKMKEKGDIPEGYSVSREKKERFSLILESASTNQTSMYLCATYHTPSYEQYFGPGTRLTVT.

As regards this clone: Distinct nucleotide sequences in the sample also encode this CDR3. This sequence joins TRBV7-9 and TRBJ2-7; no clear D. There are 12 residues in the CDR3. Trimming cost V 2 bases and J 4 bases, with 6 bases left between them. Germline loops: CDR1 SEHNR, CDR2 FQNEAQ (reference sequence). CDR3 protein: CASSLLGYEQYF. The CDR3 DNA reads TGTGCCAGCAGCTTACTCGGGTACGAGCAGTACTTC.

The chain carries TRBV5-1 and TRBJ1-1, with D tentatively TRBD1 (5 bases). V was cut by 4 bases and J by 4 bases, with 17 bases left in between. Germline CDR1 and CDR2: SGHRS and YFSETQ. CDR3 length: 15 residues. The CDR3, as DNA: TGCGCCAGCAGCCGCGGGACGGCCCTTGGCACTGAAGCTTTCTTT. Protein product: CASSRGTALGTEAFF.

CDR3 protein: CASSFGGGIGNTDTQYF. As DNA, the CDR3 is TGTGCCAGCAGCTTCGGAGGGGGAATCGGAAACACAGATACGCAGTATTTT. V usage is TRBV5-4 and J usage is TRBJ2-3; D is perhaps TRBD1 or TRBD2 (6 bases each). The germline V and J ends were trimmed by 2 bases and 2 bases, with 18 bases remaining between them. Per the germline V gene, CDR1 is SGHNT and CDR2 is YYREEE (reference sequence). This CDR3 has 17 amino acids.

The chain links TRBV5-1 to TRBJ2-5; weak D call: TRBD2 (6 bases). CDR3 size: 16 residues. Trimming removed 0 bases at V and 3 bases at J, with 15 bases between. CDR1 is SGHRS, CDR2 YFSETQ, per germline. For the CDR3, the DNA is TGCGCCAGCAGCTTGGACCTAGGAGGGGCAGAAGAGACCCAGTACTTC. Residues: CASSLDLGGAEETQYF.

CDR3 nucleotides: TGTGCCAGCAGTTTTGGGGGGAGACAAGAGACCCAGTACTTC. Its translation: CASSFGGRQETQYF. The V call is TRBV27, the J call TRBJ2-5; TRBD2 is a possible D gene (6 bases). The CDR3 covers 14 residues. V was cut by 3 bases and J by 2 bases, with 10 bases left in between. Looked up from germline, CDR1 is MNHEY and CDR2 is SMNVEV (reference sequence).

The V and J genes are TRBV5-4 and TRBJ2-7; 10 positions agree with TRBD2. The CDR3 is made up of 18 amino acids. Germline trimming cut 0 bases from V and 5 bases from J; bases unmatched to any gene: 14. Germline V gene sequence: CDR1 SGHNT, CDR2 YYREEE (reference sequence). Here the CDR3 reads CASSLAGGSSGSSNEQYF. Here the CDR3 DNA reads TGTGCCAGCAGCTTGGCGGGGGGGTCTAGCGGGAGTTCTAACGAGCAGTACTTC. Variable domain in full (rest from reference TRBV5-4 and TRBJ2-7): ETGVTQSPTHLIKTRGQQVTLRCSSQSGHNTVSWYQQALGQGPQFIFQYYREEENGRGNFPPRFSGLQFPNYSSELNVNALELDDSALYLCASSLAGGSSGSSNEQYFGPGTRLTVT.

The genes are TRBV5-1 and TRBJ1-5; perhaps TRBD1 as D (5 bases). V shed 4 bases and J shed 9 bases, with 14 bases lying between them. Germline values: CDR1 SGHRS, CDR2 YFSETQ. CDR3 size: 13 residues. DNA for the CDR3: TGCGCCAGCAGCCAGGGAGGGGAGACGCCCCAGCATTTT. Amino acid sequence: CASSQGGETPQHF.

The chain joins TRBV28 to TRBJ1-5; D is possibly TRBD1 (6 bases). CDR3 length: 15 residues. V shed 7 bases and J shed 6 bases, with 19 bases lying between them. CDR1 is MDHEN, CDR2 SYDVKM, per germline. The CDR3 region is CASNQGGPLFQPQHF. The DNA of the CDR3 is TGTGCCAGCAATCAAGGGGGGCCCCTTTTTCAGCCCCAGCATTTT.

CDR3: CASRDQGPSYEQYF. DNA for the CDR3: TGTGCCAGCAGGGACCAGGGCCCCTCCTACGAGCAGTACTTC. The V call is TRBV2, the J call TRBJ2-7; weak D call: TRBD1 (5 bases). Trimming stripped 6 bases from V and 0 bases from J, with 12 bases between. Germline CDR1 reads SNHLY; CDR2 reads FYNNEI. The CDR3 is 14 residues long. Looking up the rest from reference TRBV2 and TRBJ2-7 gives the full variable domain: EPEVTQTPSHQVTQMGQEVILRCVPISNHLYFYWYRQILGQKVEFLVSFYNNEISEKSEIFDDQFSVERPDGSNFTLKIRSTKLEDSAMYFCASRDQGPSYEQYFGPGTRLTVT.

The chain has TRBV2 and TRBJ2-3, with 11 bases aligning to TRBD2. The CDR3 loop spans 15 amino acids. In germline, CDR1 is SNHLY, CDR2 FYNNEI. The J segment lost 1 base and the V segment lost 5 bases, leaving 2 bases of the junction unmatched. CDR3 coding DNA: TGTGCCAGCAGTCGACTAGCGGGACGCACAGATACGCAGTATTTT. Protein product: CASSRLAGRTDTQYF.

The genes are TRBV29-1 and TRBJ2-4; D gene uncertain. The V end lost 2 bases, the J end lost 1 base, and 9 bases lay between the germline ends. The CDR3 sequence is 14 residues long. In germline, CDR1 is SQVTM, CDR2 ANQGSEA. CDR3 nucleotides: TGCAGCGTTGAACGGTCTGGGGCCAAAAACATTCAGTACTTC. It translates to CSVERSGAKNIQYF.

In this sample, this clone turned up once. The gene calls are TRBV11-2 and TRBJ2-1, with D possibly matching TRBD2 (6 bases). The CDR3 spans 15 residues. Trimming left V 5 bases short and J 12 bases short, with 23 bases between. Germline CDR1 is SGHAT and CDR2 is FQNNGV. In nucleotides, the CDR3 is TGTGCCAGCAGCGCGCGGGACGTCACCGTCACCGTGCAGTTCTTC. Translation: CASSARDVTVTVQFF.

Note on this clone: Other DNA sequences in this specimen translate into the identical CDR3. This chain uses TRBV5-1 with TRBJ2-7; D unclear. The CDR3 extends over 14 amino acids. Germline assignment: CDR1 SGHRS and CDR2 YFSETQ. Between the trimmed V and J ends, which lost 1 base and 0 bases, there was a span of 8 bases. The CDR3 spells CASSLNPSSYEQYF. For the CDR3, the DNA is TGCGCCAGCAGCTTGAATCCAAGCTCCTACGAGCAGTACTTC.